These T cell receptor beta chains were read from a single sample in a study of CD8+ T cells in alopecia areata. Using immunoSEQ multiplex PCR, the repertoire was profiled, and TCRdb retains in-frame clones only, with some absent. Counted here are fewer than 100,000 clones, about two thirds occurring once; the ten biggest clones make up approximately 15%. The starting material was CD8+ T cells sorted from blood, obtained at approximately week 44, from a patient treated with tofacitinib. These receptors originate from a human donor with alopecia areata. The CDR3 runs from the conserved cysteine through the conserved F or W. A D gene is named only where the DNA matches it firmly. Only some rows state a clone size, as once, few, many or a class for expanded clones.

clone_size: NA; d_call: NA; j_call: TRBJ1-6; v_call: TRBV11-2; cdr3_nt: TGTGCCAGCAGCTCCGGGACCGCCGATAATTCACCCCTCCACTTT; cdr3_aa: CASSSGTADNSPLHF
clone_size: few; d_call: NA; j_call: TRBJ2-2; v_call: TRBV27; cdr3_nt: TGTGCCAGCAGTTTATCTCGGACAACTAACACCGGGGAGCTGTTTTTT; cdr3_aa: CASSLSRTTNTGELFF
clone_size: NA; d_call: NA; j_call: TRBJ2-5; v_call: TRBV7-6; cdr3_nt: TGTGCCAGCAGCTTAATTGATTTGGCAGGGGGACTCCAAGAGACCCAGTACTTC; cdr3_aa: CASSLIDLAGGLQETQYF
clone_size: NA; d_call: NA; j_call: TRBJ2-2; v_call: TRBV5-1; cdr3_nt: TGCGCCAGCAGCTTGGCTGGCGGTGGACGGATGAACACCGGGGAGCTGTTTTTT; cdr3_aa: CASSLAGGGRMNTGELFF
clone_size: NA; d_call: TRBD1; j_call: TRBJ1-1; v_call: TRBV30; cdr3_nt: TGTGCCTGGGGGACAGGCGAGACTGAAGCTTTCTTT; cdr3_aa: CAWGTGETEAFF
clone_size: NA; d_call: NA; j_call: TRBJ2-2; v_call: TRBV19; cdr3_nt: TGTGCCAGTAGTGTTGTGGCTTCGAACACCGGGGAGCTGTTTTTT; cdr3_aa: CASSVVASNTGELFF
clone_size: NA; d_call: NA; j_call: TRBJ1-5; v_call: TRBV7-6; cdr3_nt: TGTGCCAGCAGCTCGTCAGGGGTGGGGCCCAATCAGCCCCAGCATTTT; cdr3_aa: CASSSSGVGPNQPQHF
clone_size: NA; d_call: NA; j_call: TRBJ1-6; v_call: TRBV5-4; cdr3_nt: TGTGCCAGCAGCTTTGGTAACCAAGGCGGCTCACCCCTCCACTTT; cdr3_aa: CASSFGNQGGSPLHF
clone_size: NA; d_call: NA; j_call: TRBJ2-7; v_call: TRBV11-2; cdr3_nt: TGTGCCAGCAGCCCGGGAGTGGGGACCTACGAGCAGTACTTC; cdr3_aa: CASSPGVGTYEQYF
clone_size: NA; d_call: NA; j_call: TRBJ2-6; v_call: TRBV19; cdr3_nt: TGTGCCAGTACCCCACGGCGGCTCTCTGGGGCCAACGTCCTGACTTTC; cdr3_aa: CASTPRRLSGANVLTF
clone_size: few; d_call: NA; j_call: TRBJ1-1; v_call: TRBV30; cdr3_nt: TGTGCCTGGAGTGCCATCGACACTGAAGCTTTCTTT; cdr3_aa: CAWSAIDTEAFF
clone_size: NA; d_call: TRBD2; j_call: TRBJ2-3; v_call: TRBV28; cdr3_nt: TGTGCCACTGCGACTAGCCCTAGCACAGATACGCAGTATTTT; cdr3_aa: CATATSPSTDTQYF
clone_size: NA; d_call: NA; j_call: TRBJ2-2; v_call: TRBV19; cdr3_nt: TGTGCCAGTAGTATAGTTGGAGGTCCGAACACCGGGGAGCTGTTTTTT; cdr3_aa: CASSIVGGPNTGELFF
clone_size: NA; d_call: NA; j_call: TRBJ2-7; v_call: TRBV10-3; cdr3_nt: TGTGCCATCAGTGAGTCAGGGGTCGAGCAGTACTTC; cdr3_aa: CAISESGVEQYF
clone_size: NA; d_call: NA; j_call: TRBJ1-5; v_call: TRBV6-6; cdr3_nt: TGTGCCAGCAGTCTCCGGGACAGCAATCAGCCCCAGCATTTT; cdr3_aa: CASSLRDSNQPQHF
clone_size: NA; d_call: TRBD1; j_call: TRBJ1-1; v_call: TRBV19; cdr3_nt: TGTGCCAGTAGTCCAGAGGGACAGGGCGATGAAGCTTTCTTT; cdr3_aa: CASSPEGQGDEAFF
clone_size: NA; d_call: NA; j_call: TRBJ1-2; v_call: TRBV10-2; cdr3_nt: TGCGCCAGCAGTGAAAATCTAAACTATGGCTACACCTTC; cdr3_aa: CASSENLNYGYTF
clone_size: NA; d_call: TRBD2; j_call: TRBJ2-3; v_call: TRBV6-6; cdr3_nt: TGTGCCAGCAGCCTCCAAGCGGGGGGCTTAGATACGCAGTATTTT; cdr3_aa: CASSLQAGGLDTQYF
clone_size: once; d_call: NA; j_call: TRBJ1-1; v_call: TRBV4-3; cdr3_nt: TGCGCCAGCAGCCAAGATCGGGGTGGGAACACTGAAGCTTTCTTT; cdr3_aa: CASSQDRGGNTEAFF
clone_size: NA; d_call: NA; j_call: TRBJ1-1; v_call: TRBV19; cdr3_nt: TGTGCCAGTAGTGGGCAGGGCTGGACTGAAGCTTTCTTT; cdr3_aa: CASSGQGWTEAFF
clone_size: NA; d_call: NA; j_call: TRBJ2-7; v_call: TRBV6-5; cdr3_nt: TGTGCCAGCAGTTACTTTGGACGGGGGTCGGACGAGCAGTACTTC; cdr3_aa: CASSYFGRGSDEQYF
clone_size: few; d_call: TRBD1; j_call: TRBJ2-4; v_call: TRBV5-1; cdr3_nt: TGCGCCAGCAGGTTGGACAGGGGGCGAGGGAACATTCAGTACTTC; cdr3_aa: CASRLDRGRGNIQYF
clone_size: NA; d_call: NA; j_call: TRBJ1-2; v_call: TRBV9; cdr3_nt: TGTGCCAGCAGCCCCGAAGGTGGCAGTGGCTACACCTTC; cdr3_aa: CASSPEGGSGYTF